This TCR beta chain derives from a study of T-cell memory formation after mild COVID-19. TCRdb called the 5' RACE reads again in MiXCR, with one record for every CDR3 protein. The sample lists 450,000 or so distinct CDR3 sequences, around 27% occurring once. The V gene's germline CDR1 is SQVTM and CDR2 ANQGSEA. The CDR3 spans 14 residues. V gave up 0 bases and J gave up 5 bases, with 13 bases separating them. This receptor was obtained from an adult woman who had mild COVID-19 (a few samples of this study predate the infection). Cell type and time point are not known. What was sequenced was PBMCs or a T cell subset sorted from them (not recorded which). This chain connects TRBV29-1 to TRBJ1-2; D ambiguous. In DNA, the CDR3 is TGCAGCGTTGAAGAGGGAGCCACAGTATATGGCTACACCTTC. Translated, it gives CSVEEGATVYGYTF.